This T cell receptor (beta chain) was sequenced in a study of blood T cell repertoires in COVID-19. Study background: Acute-phase and convalescent COVID-19 samples originated in the United States, Italy and Spain.

The CDR3 length is 16 residues. Germline V CDR1 and CDR2: LGHNA, YNFKEQ. Losses at the gene ends were 0 bases for V and 7 bases for J; bases not matched to a gene: 11. The authors' processing: Researchers report that nucleated cell counts were estimated from reference gene primer amplification. The table came from immunoSEQ multiplex PCR; TCRdb's copy has only in-frame clones and leaves some out. That table gives V, J and clone size, and the DNA gave D and trimming. The repertoire holds more than 85,000 clones, about three quarters seen once, with roughly 16% in the top ten. The clonotype comes from a woman older than 75 with active or convalescent COVID-19. The sequencing sample was made of peripheral blood. This chain connects TRBV4-2 to TRBJ2-5; 7 nucleotides match TRBD2. This CDR3 is CASSQEGGLAAMTQYF. For the CDR3, the DNA is TGTGCCAGCAGCCAAGAAGGTGGTCTAGCGGCCATGACCCAGTACTTC.